These 27 T cell receptor beta chains were all obtained from the same sample, sequenced in a study of T-cell memory formation after mild COVID-19. TCRdb reprocessed the 5' RACE reads via MiXCR and lists one record per CDR3 protein. The table lists about 27,000 distinct CDR3 sequences, around 6.8% of them singletons, with roughly 13% in the top ten. The specimen sequenced was PBMCs or a T cell subset sorted from them (not recorded which). The receptor set was obtained from an adult woman who had mild COVID-19 (a few samples of this study predate the infection). Cell type and time point are not known.

This clonotype was counted many times. This chain joins TRBV10-2 and TRBJ2-6; TRBD1 might be the D (5 bases). The CDR3 consists of 15 residues. CDR1 WSHSY and CDR2 SAAADI come from the germline V gene. V was pared by 7 bases and J by 0 bases, with 10 bases between. The CDR3 is CASTPDSSGANVLTF. In nucleotides, the CDR3 is TGCGCCAGCACGCCCGACAGCTCTGGGGCCAACGTCCTGACTTTC.

In its sample, this clonotype was seen many times. The V gene is TRBV7-9, the J gene TRBJ2-1; 9 bases agree with TRBD2. Trimming removed 5 bases from V and 7 bases from J; junction bases left unmatched: 12. The CDR3 is 16 amino acids. Germline CDR1 reads SEHNR; CDR2 reads FQNEAQ (reference sequence). The CDR3 bases are TGTGCCAGCAGCGCGCTCTCGGGGACTAGCCCGAATGAGCAGTTCTTC. This gives the protein CASSALSGTSPNEQFF. The complete variable domain, with remaining parts taken from reference TRBV7-9 and TRBJ2-1, reads DTGVSQNPRHKITKRGQNVTFRCDPISEHNRLYWYRQTLGQGPEFLTYFQNEAQLEKSRLLSDRFSAERPKGSFSTLEIQRTEQGDSAMYLCASSALSGTSPNEQFFGPGTRLTVL.

This clonotype was observed many times. The V and J genes are TRBV25-1 and TRBJ2-2; no firm D call. Germline CDR1 is MGHDK and CDR2 is SYGVNS. This CDR3 has 12 residues. V was clipped by 7 bases and J by 0 bases, with 3 bases between them. CDR3 in DNA: TGTGCCAGCACAGCGAACACCGGGGAGCTGTTTTTT. Amino acids: CASTANTGELFF.

This chain connects TRBV19 to TRBJ2-6; tentatively, D is TRBD1 or TRBD2 (5 bases each). CDR3 length: 16 residues. The germline V and J ends were trimmed by 4 bases and 0 bases, with 10 bases remaining between them. From germline, CDR1 is LNHDA and CDR2 SQIVND (reference sequence). The CDR3 spells CASSRDGSSGANVLTF. The CDR3, as DNA: TGTGCCAGTAGTAGGGACGGCAGCTCTGGGGCCAACGTCCTGACTTTC.

This clonotype was seen repeatedly, ten times or more. This chain uses TRBV5-1 with TRBJ2-7, with a possible D match to TRBD1 (7 bases). Trimming removed 3 bases from V and 6 bases from J, with 19 bases in between. Germline CDR1 reads SGHRS; CDR2 reads YFSETQ. There are 15 residues in the CDR3. The CDR3 DNA sequence: TGCGCCAGCAGCTACCGGGCGCGGGACAGTTCCGAGCAGTACTTC. Protein sequence: CASSYRARDSSEQYF.

This clonotype was seen ten or more times. The V call is TRBV9, the J call TRBJ2-7; 7 bases line up with TRBD1. Germline loops: CDR1 SGDLS, CDR2 YYNGEE. With 2 bases clipped from V and 5 bases from J, the junction kept 7 bases outside the gene matches. The CDR3 is made up of 14 amino acids. The CDR3 coding sequence is TGTGCCAGCAGCGTCGGGACAGTCAACAACGAGCAGTACTTC. It encodes CASSVGTVNNEQYF.

This clonotype has at least ten counts. The chain is built from TRBV7-3 and TRBJ1-1; D possibly corresponds to TRBD1 (5 bases). Germline assignment: CDR1 SGHTA and CDR2 FQGTGA. The CDR3 has 15 amino acids. Trimming left V 4 bases short and J 1 base short, with 13 bases between. This CDR3 reads CASSSAGLGNTEAFF. In DNA, the CDR3 is TGTGCCAGCAGCTCGGCGGGACTCGGGAACACTGAAGCTTTCTTT.

This clonotype was picked up many times. The chain is built from TRBV4-1 and TRBJ2-1; tentatively, D is TRBD2 (6 bases). Trimming took off 1 base at V and 2 bases at J, with 12 bases between the two ends. CDR1 is MGHRA, CDR2 YSYEKL, per germline. The CDR3 totals 16 residues. CDR3 in amino acids: CASSQASGDAYNEQFF. Here the CDR3 DNA reads TGCGCCAGCAGCCAAGCATCGGGGGATGCCTACAATGAGCAGTTCTTC.

In this sample, this clonotype turned up many times. Compared with germline, one end of the junction differs, possibly owing to a read error. The chain combines TRBV20-1 with TRBJ2-4; weak D call: TRBD1 (5 bases). The CDR3 has 15 residues. The V gene's germline CDR1 is DFQATT and CDR2 SNEGSKA (reference sequence). CDR3 DNA sequence: TGCAGTGCCAGAGGCAGGGCAATAGCCAAAAACATTCAGTACTTC. Its protein is CSARGRAIAKNIQYF.

This clonotype came up many times. This sequence joins TRBV4-1 and TRBJ1-6, with 7 bases matching TRBD1. The germline V gene has CDR1 MGHRA and CDR2 YSYEKL. V lost 1 base, J lost 5 bases, and 2 bases stayed unmatched. The CDR3 has 15 amino acids. CDR3 protein: CASSQGQGDNSPLHF. DNA for the CDR3: TGCGCCAGCAGCCAAGGCCAGGGGGATAATTCACCCCTCCACTTT.

This clonotype has at least ten counts. This rearrangement joins TRBV29-1 to TRBJ2-3; D gene uncertain. Per the germline V gene, CDR1 is SQVTM and CDR2 is ANQGSEA. Between the trimmed V and J ends, which lost 3 bases and 6 bases, there was a span of 13 bases. This CDR3 spans 13 amino acids. The CDR3 sequence is CSVEEPPRDTQYF. CDR3 coding DNA: TGCAGCGTTGAGGAACCACCTAGGGATACGCAGTATTTT.

This clonotype was observed at least ten times. The chain combines TRBV20-1 with TRBJ1-4; possibly TRBD1 for D (5 bases). Germline lookup yields CDR1 DFQATT and CDR2 SNEGSKA (reference sequence). Deletions cut 5 bases from V and 5 bases from J, with 9 bases between. This CDR3 has 12 residues. The CDR3 bases are TGCAGTGCTCTAGGGGTGAATGAAAAACTGTTTTTT. Protein product: CSALGVNEKLFF.

This clonotype has a count of ten or more. The CDR3 reads CSVDDRASYNEQFF. As DNA, the CDR3 is TGCAGCGTGGATGACAGGGCTTCCTACAATGAGCAGTTCTTC. The chain couples TRBV29-1 to TRBJ2-1; 7 bases match TRBD1. The CDR3 covers 14 residues. Germline V lookup: CDR1 SQVTM, CDR2 ANQGSEA. Trimming cost V 6 bases and J 1 base; bases outside gene matches: 6.

This clonotype was counted at least ten times. V usage is TRBV15 and J usage is TRBJ2-5; 8 bases match TRBD2. The ends lost 4 bases at V and 3 bases at J; junction bases unmatched: 4. CDR3 size: 14 residues. The germline V gene has CDR1 LNHNV and CDR2 YYDKDF (reference sequence). The CDR3 bases are TGTGCCACCAGCACACGAGCGGGAGAAGAGACCCAGTACTTC. Translated, it gives CATSTRAGEETQYF. Drawing the rest from reference TRBV15 and TRBJ2-5, the complete variable domain is DAMVIQNPRYQVTQFGKPVTLSCSQTLNHNVMYWYQQKSSQAPKLLFHYYDKDFNNEADTPDNFQSRRPNTSFCFLDIRSPGLGDTAMYLCATSTRAGEETQYFGPGTRLLVL.

There are many counts of this clonotype. V and J are TRBV4-1 and TRBJ2-2; 11 bases fit TRBD2. The V segment lost 3 bases and the J segment 6 bases; nucleotides outside the gene matches: 6. The CDR3 loop spans 16 amino acids. Germline V gives CDR1 MGHRA, CDR2 YSYEKL. In nucleotides, the CDR3 is TGCGCCAGCAGCCAGCCTACTAGCGGGGGCCCCGGGGAGCTGTTTTTT. This codes for CASSQPTSGGPGELFF.

This clonotype came up a few times. The CDR3 DNA reads as TGTGCCAGCAGTGACATCGGAGACAGTCACGAGCAGTACTTC. Translating gives CASSDIGDSHEQYF. The chain is built from TRBV6-4 and TRBJ2-7; perhaps TRBD1 as D (5 bases). The CDR3 is 14 amino acids. From germline, CDR1 is MRHNA and CDR2 SNTAGT. V lost 2 bases to trimming and J lost 5 bases, with 13 bases between them.

This clonotype appeared many times. The rearrangement joins TRBV6-6 to TRBJ1-2; tentatively, D is TRBD1 (6 bases). The CDR3 sequence is 13 residues long. The V and J ends lost 4 bases and 1 base respectively, with 7 bases between them. Germline V gene data show CDR1 as MNHNY and CDR2 as SVGAGI (reference sequence). The CDR3 sequence: CASSSDSNYGYTF. CDR3 DNA sequence: TGTGCCAGCAGTTCGGACAGTAACTATGGCTACACCTTC.

The sample holds many counts of this clonotype. The chain has TRBV4-1 and TRBJ2-7; D is possibly TRBD2 (6 bases). V lost 5 bases and J 4 bases, leaving 27 bases between the germline ends. CDR3 length equals 18 residues. CDR1 and CDR2 from the germline V gene are MGHRA and YSYEKL. The CDR3 DNA is TGCGCCAGCAGCTACCTAGTCTCCTCCAGAAGCGGGCGGTACGAGCAGTACTTC. Translated, it gives CASSYLVSSRSGRYEQYF.

This clonotype was seen ten or more times. This sequence joins TRBV19 and TRBJ2-6; TRBD1 matches at 9 bases. With 5 bases clipped from V and 0 bases from J, the junction kept 5 bases outside the gene matches. This CDR3 is built from 17 residues. The germline V gene encodes CDR1 LNHDA and CDR2 SQIVND (reference sequence). This CDR3 is CASSDPGQGSGANVLTF. The CDR3 DNA follows: TGTGCCAGTAGTGACCCGGGACAGGGCTCTGGGGCCAACGTCCTGACTTTC.

This clonotype was seen at least ten times. This chain joins TRBV10-3 and TRBJ1-5, with D possibly matching TRBD1 (6 bases). The germline V gene encodes CDR1 ENHRY and CDR2 SYGVKD. This CDR3 is 16 amino acids long. Trimming removed 2 bases at V and 4 bases at J, with 15 bases between. The CDR3 region has the DNA TGTGCCATCAGTGAGGAGCACAGGGCGGGGAATCAGCCCCAGCATTTT. Encoded protein: CAISEEHRAGNQPQHF.

Many counts were recorded for this clonotype. The chain employs TRBV20-1 and TRBJ2-5; D gene uncertain. Trimming shortened V by 6 bases and J by 6 bases, and 23 bases separated the two germline ends. Germline values: CDR1 DFQATT, CDR2 SNEGSKA (reference sequence). The CDR3 contains 15 residues. The CDR3 protein is CSAQNAEDSKQTQYF. CDR3 sequence (DNA): TGCAGTGCCCAGAACGCGGAAGATTCAAAGCAGACCCAGTACTTC.

This clonotype was seen repeatedly, ten times or more. The chain employs TRBV25-1 and TRBJ1-3; D unresolved. The CDR3 is made up of 16 amino acids. The V gene lost 5 bases and the J gene lost 0 bases, with 14 bases spanning the gap. Germline V gene lookup returns CDR1 MGHDK and CDR2 SYGVNS. This CDR3 is CASSSGSYLSGNTIYF. CDR3 bases: TGTGCCAGCAGTTCGGGCAGCTACCTCTCTGGAAACACCATATATTTT. Together with reference TRBV25-1 and TRBJ1-3, the CDR3 gives the full variable domain: EADIYQTPRYLVIGTGKKITLECSQTMGHDKMYWYQQDPGMELHLIHYSYGVNSTEKGDLSSESTVSRIRTEHFPLTLESARPSHTSQYLCASSSGSYLSGNTIYFGEGSWLTVV.

V and J are TRBV7-9 and TRBJ2-7; TRBD2 matches 11 bases. Trimming took 5 bases from V and 1 from J; bases not matched to a gene: 1. The CDR3 extends over 14 amino acids. Germline CDR1 SEHNR, CDR2 FQNEAQ (reference sequence). CDR3 coding DNA: TGTGCCAGCAGCACTAGCGGGGGATCCTACGAGCAGTACTTC. It yields the protein CASSTSGGSYEQYF.

The table lists this clonotype with many counts. V gene TRBV29-1 combines with J gene TRBJ1-2, with a weak D call TRBD1 (5 bases). In germline, CDR1 is SQVTM, CDR2 ANQGSEA. V lost 3 bases and J lost 8, with 13 bases in between. CDR3 size: 12 residues. The CDR3 coding sequence is TGCAGCGTTGAGGTTCAGGGTGGCGGCTACACCTTC. Residues: CSVEVQGGGYTF.

This clonotype was detected a few times. The chain has TRBV5-4 and TRBJ1-6, with 9 bases that match TRBD1. This CDR3 comprises 14 residues. V lost 5 bases, J lost 10 bases, and 7 bases stayed unmatched. Germline CDR1 is SGHNT and CDR2 is YYREEE (reference sequence). The CDR3 is CASSRDRVRSPLHF. The DNA for the CDR3 is TGTGCCAGCAGTCGGGACAGGGTACGGTCACCCCTCCACTTT.

This clonotype was found many times. This chain joins TRBV30 and TRBJ1-6; possible D gene TRBD1, 6 bases. The germline V gene encodes CDR1 GTSNPN and CDR2 SVGIG (reference sequence). With 0 bases removed from V and 7 bases from J, the gap between germline ends came to 13 bases. This CDR3 spans 15 amino acids. This chain's CDR3 is CAWSVQGLENSPLHF. The CDR3 bases are TGTGCCTGGAGTGTACAGGGCCTCGAGAATTCACCCCTCCACTTT.

In its sample, this clonotype ranks as medium-sized. The chain employs TRBV29-1 and TRBJ2-3; 7 bases match TRBD2. This CDR3 is built from 11 residues. From germline, CDR1 is SQVTM and CDR2 ANQGSEA. J was trimmed by 7 bases and V by 6 bases; bases with no gene match: 4. The CDR3 is CSVRGGNTQYF. As DNA, the CDR3 is TGCAGCGTCCGCGGGGGAAATACGCAGTATTTT.